Listed here are 22 T cell receptor beta chains from one sample, sequenced in a study of blood T cell repertoires in COVID-19 (dated by TCRdb to the early 2020s). The library was produced with the immunoSEQ multiplex PCR assay. TCRdb obtained this table from immuneACCESS and retained in-frame rearrangements with V and J assigned. These tables miss some clones; where compared with another copy, unresolved V genes account for less than half of the shortfall, and the remainder is unexplained. For this sample there are more than 100,000 clones; nearly 90% appear just once. Of the sample, roughly 4% is held by the ten largest clones. Sequencing was performed on peripheral blood. These receptors came from a woman aged 55 to 70 with COVID-19, enrolled during active disease.

This rearrangement joins TRBV7-9 to TRBJ2-5; D uncertain. Germline lookup yields CDR1 SEHNR and CDR2 FQNEAQ (reference sequence). The CDR3 totals 14 residues. V lost 1 base to trimming and J lost 2 bases, with 8 bases between them. CDR3 in amino acids: CASSLGAGQETQYF. CDR3 DNA: TGTGCCAGCAGCTTAGGGGCAGGACAAGAGACCCAGTACTTC.

The J gene is TRBJ2-7, the V gene TRBV4-3; 10 positions match TRBD2. V lost 2 bases, J lost 1 base, and 5 bases stayed unmatched. This CDR3 comprises 16 residues. Germline V gives CDR1 LGHNA, CDR2 YSLEER. In DNA, the CDR3 is TGCGCCAGCAGCCAATACGCTAGCGGGGGATCCTACGAGCAGTACTTC. Amino acid sequence: CASSQYASGGSYEQYF.

The chain employs TRBV21-1 and TRBJ2-7; the DNA was not used to check the table's D call, TRBD1. TRBV21-1 is a known pseudogene. The CDR3 sequence is 15 residues long. Written as DNA, the CDR3 is TGTGCCAGCAGCAAGGGAGGGACAGGATCCTACGAGCAGTACTTC. Translating it yields CASSKGGTGSYEQYF.

The genes are TRBV15 and TRBJ1-5, with 8 bases identical to TRBD1. CDR3 length: 15 amino acids. Losses at the gene ends were 5 bases for V and 1 base for J; bases not matched to a gene: 4. Per germline, CDR1 LNHNV and CDR2 YYDKDF (reference sequence). CDR3 sequence: CATSLGQVSNQPQHF. The CDR3 DNA reads as TGTGCCACCAGCTTGGGACAGGTGAGCAATCAGCCCCAGCATTTT.

This chain uses TRBV28 with TRBJ1-2; 8 bases line up with TRBD1. The trim removed 3 bases at V and 0 bases at J, leaving 9 bases unmatched. Germline values: CDR1 MDHEN, CDR2 SYDVKM. This CDR3 has 17 amino acids. CDR3 loop: CASSFFGQGAANYGYTF. CDR3 nucleotide sequence: TGTGCCAGCAGTTTTTTCGGCCAGGGGGCGGCTAACTATGGCTACACCTTC.

This sequence joins TRBV4-1 and TRBJ1-2, with 7 nucleotides matching TRBD1. Germline V gene data show CDR1 as MGHRA and CDR2 as YSYEKL. The CDR3 consists of 16 residues. V shed 5 bases and J 6 bases; nucleotides not matched to a gene: 15. The CDR3 loop reads CASSTRRGSVVDGYTF. The CDR3 bases are TGCGCCAGCAGCACCCGCAGGGGGTCGGTTGTTGATGGCTACACCTTC.

The chain joins TRBV4-3 to TRBJ2-5; 7 bases agree with TRBD1. The CDR3 has 15 residues. After removal of 2 bases from V and 0 bases from J, the junction contained 3 bases not matched to a gene. CDR1 and CDR2 from the germline V gene are LGHNA and YSLEER. The CDR3 sequence: CASSQNRGNQETQYF. CDR3 DNA: TGCGCCAGCAGCCAAAACAGGGGAAACCAAGAGACCCAGTACTTC.

This chain connects TRBV5-1 to TRBJ2-1, with 7 bases aligning to TRBD1. There are 15 residues in the CDR3. With V trimmed by 0 bases and J by 8 bases, 8 bases remained unmatched. CDR1 and CDR2 (germline): SGHRS, YFSETQ. CDR3 sequence reads: CASSLAADRQHEQFF. CDR3 nucleotides: TGCGCCAGCAGCTTGGCCGCGGACAGGCAGCATGAGCAGTTCTTC. Supplemented by reference TRBV5-1 and TRBJ2-1, the full variable domain reads KAGVTQTPRYLIKTRGQQVTLSCSPISGHRSVSWYQQTPGQGLQFLFEYFSETQRNKGNFPGRFSGRQFSNSRSEMNVSTLELGDSALYLCASSLAADRQHEQFFGPGTRLTVL.

The gene calls are TRBV12-3 or TRBV12-4 and TRBJ1-5; 7 nucleotides agree with TRBD1. Losses at the gene ends were 6 bases for V and 7 bases for J; bases not matched to a gene: 6. The length of the CDR3 is 13 residues. The CDR3 region is CASSSTDRQPQHF. The CDR3 DNA sequence: TGTGCCAGCAGCTCTACGGACAGGCAGCCCCAGCATTTT.

The rearrangement joins TRBV2 to TRBJ2-2; 11 positions agree with TRBD1. Unmatched junction bases numbered 10, after V lost 6 bases and J lost 7 bases. The CDR3 runs to 16 residues. Germline V CDR1 and CDR2: SNHLY, FYNNEI. The CDR3 DNA is TGTGCCAGCAGGGTACCGGGACAGGGGGAAATCGGGGAGCTGTTTTTT. It is translated as CASRVPGQGEIGELFF.

This clone was counted once. The chain employs TRBV5-1 and TRBJ2-1, with D possibly being TRBD1 (6 bases). Trimming pared 3 bases from V and 4 bases from J, leaving 8 bases between. This CDR3 is built from 13 residues. CDR1 SGHRS and CDR2 YFSETQ come from the germline V gene. This CDR3 is CASSSGQYNEQFF. CDR3 bases: TGCGCCAGCAGCTCCGGACAGTACAATGAGCAGTTCTTC. The entire variable domain, with the rest obtained from reference TRBV5-1 and TRBJ2-1, is as follows: KAGVTQTPRYLIKTRGQQVTLSCSPISGHRSVSWYQQTPGQGLQFLFEYFSETQRNKGNFPGRFSGRQFSNSRSEMNVSTLELGDSALYLCASSSGQYNEQFFGPGTRLTVL.

V and J are TRBV27 and TRBJ2-3; 14 bases match TRBD2. Germline V gene data show CDR1 as MNHEY and CDR2 as SMNVEV (reference sequence). The CDR3 loop spans 19 amino acids. V lost 5 bases, J lost 2 bases, and 12 bases stayed unmatched. Here the CDR3 reads CASSPGTSGGLPNTDTQYF. CDR3 in DNA: TGTGCCAGCAGTCCCGGGACTAGCGGGGGTCTGCCCAACACAGATACGCAGTATTTT.

V gene TRBV6-5 combines with J gene TRBJ2-4, with TRBD1 as a possible D gene (6 bases). The V gene's germline CDR1 is MNHEY and CDR2 SVGAGI. V was trimmed by 0 bases and J by 1 base, leaving 10 bases between them. The CDR3 contains 16 residues. CDR3 DNA sequence: TGTGCCAGCAGTTACTCCCGACAGGAGGCCAAAAACATTCAGTACTTC. Translating it yields CASSYSRQEAKNIQYF.

The chain couples TRBV5-4 to TRBJ1-2; TRBD1 is a possible D gene (5 bases). Germline lookup yields CDR1 SGHNT and CDR2 YYREEE (reference sequence). V was shortened by 1 base and J by 7 bases, with 20 bases between the two germline ends. The CDR3 totals 16 residues. The CDR3 DNA sequence: TGTGCCAGCAGCTTGTTGATCACAGGATCGGTAGGTGGCTACACCTTC. Protein product: CASSLLITGSVGGYTF.

The chain recombines TRBV29-1 with TRBJ1-1; TRBD1 agrees at 7 bases. V lost 3 bases, J lost 5 bases, and 15 bases stayed unmatched. From germline, CDR1 is SQVTM and CDR2 ANQGSEA. The CDR3 loop spans 16 amino acids. CDR3 in DNA: TGCAGCGTTGAGGTAAGGTGGAGACAGGGCCGAACTGAAGCTTTCTTT. Amino acids: CSVEVRWRQGRTEAFF.

The rearrangement links TRBV2 to TRBJ1-5; 7 nucleotides match TRBD1. From germline, CDR1 is SNHLY and CDR2 FYNNEI. The CDR3 runs to 13 residues. V lost 7 bases, J lost 4 bases, and 4 bases stayed unmatched. CDR3 region: CASKGQPNQPQHF. CDR3 in DNA: TGTGCCAGCAAGGGACAGCCTAATCAGCCCCAGCATTTT.

The chain uses TRBV14 and TRBJ1-1; TRBD1 is a possible D gene (5 bases). The CDR3 covers 13 residues. In germline, CDR1 is SGHDN, CDR2 FVKESK. V shed 4 bases and J shed 6 bases, with 12 bases lying between them. The CDR3 coding sequence is TGTGCCAGCAGCCTGGTAGGGGTTGCTGAAGCTTTCTTT. It specifies CASSLVGVAEAFF.

CDR3 DNA: TGTGCCAGCAGCTTAGATCCCAGGAGGGGGGGTGAAGCTTTCTTT. Its protein product is CASSLDPRRGGEAFF. The chain couples TRBV7-2 to TRBJ1-1; perhaps TRBD1 as D (6 bases). Germline assignment: CDR1 SGHTA and CDR2 FQGNSA. The CDR3 has 15 amino acids. V was trimmed by 1 base and J by 7 bases, leaving 16 bases between them.

This chain uses TRBV5-4 with TRBJ2-1; TRBD1 aligns across 7 bases. V was clipped by 1 base and J by 7 bases; unmatched bases: 2. CDR1 is SGHNT, CDR2 YYREEE, per germline (reference sequence). The CDR3 is 13 residues long. CDR3 DNA: TGTGCCAGCAGCTTGACAGGGGAAAATGAGCAGTTCTTC. The encoded protein is CASSLTGENEQFF.

This clone showed up just once. The chain recombines TRBV5-4 with TRBJ2-5; the D gene is possibly TRBD2 (6 bases). Germline CDR1 reads SGHNT; CDR2 reads YYREEE (reference sequence). The CDR3 has 14 residues. Trimming took off 4 bases at V and 0 bases at J, with 10 bases between the two ends. The CDR3 here is CASSAAGYQETQYF. CDR3 coding DNA: TGTGCCAGCAGCGCCGCGGGGTACCAAGAGACCCAGTACTTC.

The rearrangement joins TRBV6-6 to TRBJ1-1; possibly TRBD1 for D (5 bases). This CDR3 is built from 12 residues. V lost 4 bases and J lost 10, with 13 bases in between. Germline CDR1 is MNHNY and CDR2 is SVGAGI (reference sequence). The CDR3 reads CASSLEGVGAFF. The CDR3 region has the DNA TGTGCCAGCAGTTTGGAAGGGGTGGGAGCTTTCTTT.

In its sample, this clone was seen once. The gene calls are TRBV2 and TRBJ1-3; possible D gene TRBD1, 5 bases. The CDR3 is 16 residues long. V dropped 0 bases and J dropped 7 bases, with 16 bases sitting between them. The germline V gene has CDR1 SNHLY and CDR2 FYNNEI. The CDR3 protein is CASSEALGGTRNTIYF. The CDR3 DNA reads as TGTGCCAGCAGTGAAGCGCTTGGGGGGACCAGGAACACCATATATTTT.